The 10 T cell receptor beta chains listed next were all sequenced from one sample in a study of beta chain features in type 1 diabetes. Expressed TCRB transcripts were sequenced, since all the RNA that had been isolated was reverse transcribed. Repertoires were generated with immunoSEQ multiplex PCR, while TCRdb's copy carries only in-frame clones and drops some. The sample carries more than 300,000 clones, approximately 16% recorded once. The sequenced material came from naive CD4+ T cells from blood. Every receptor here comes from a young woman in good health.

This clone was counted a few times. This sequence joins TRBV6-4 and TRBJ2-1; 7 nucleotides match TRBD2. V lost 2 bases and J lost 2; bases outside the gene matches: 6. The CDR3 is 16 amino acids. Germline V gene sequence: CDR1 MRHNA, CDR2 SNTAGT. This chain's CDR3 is CASSDTWTSPYNEQFF. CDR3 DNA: TGTGCCAGCAGTGACACCTGGACTAGTCCCTACAATGAGCAGTTCTTC.

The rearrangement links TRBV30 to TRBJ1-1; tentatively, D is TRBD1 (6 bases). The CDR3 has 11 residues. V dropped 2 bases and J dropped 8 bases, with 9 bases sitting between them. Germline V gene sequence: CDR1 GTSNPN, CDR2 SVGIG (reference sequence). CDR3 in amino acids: CAWSRGGEAFF. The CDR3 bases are TGTGCCTGGAGTAGGGGGGGCGAAGCTTTCTTT.

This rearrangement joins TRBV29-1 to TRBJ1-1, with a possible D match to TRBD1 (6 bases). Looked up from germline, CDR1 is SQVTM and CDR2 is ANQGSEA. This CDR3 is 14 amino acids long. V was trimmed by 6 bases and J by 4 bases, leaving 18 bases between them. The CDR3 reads CSVLGTRGSTEAFF. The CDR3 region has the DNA TGCAGCGTGTTAGGAACCAGGGGAAGCACTGAAGCTTTCTTT.

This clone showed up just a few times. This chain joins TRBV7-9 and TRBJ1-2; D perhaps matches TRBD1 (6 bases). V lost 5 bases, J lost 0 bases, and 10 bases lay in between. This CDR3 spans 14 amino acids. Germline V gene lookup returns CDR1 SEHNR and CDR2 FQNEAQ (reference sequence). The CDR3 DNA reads TGTGCCAGCAGCAGGGACATACCTAACTATGGCTACACCTTC. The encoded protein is CASSRDIPNYGYTF.

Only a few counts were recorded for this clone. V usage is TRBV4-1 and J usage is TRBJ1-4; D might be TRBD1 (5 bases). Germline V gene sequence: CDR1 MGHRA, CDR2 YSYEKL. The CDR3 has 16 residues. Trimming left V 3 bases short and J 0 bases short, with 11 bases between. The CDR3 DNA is TGCGCCAGCAGCCAGGCCGGGACTCCAACTAATGAAAAACTGTTTTTT. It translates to CASSQAGTPTNEKLFF.

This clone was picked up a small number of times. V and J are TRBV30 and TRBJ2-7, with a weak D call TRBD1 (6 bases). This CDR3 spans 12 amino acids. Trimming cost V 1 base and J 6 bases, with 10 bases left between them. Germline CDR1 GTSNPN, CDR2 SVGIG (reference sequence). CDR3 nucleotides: TGTGCCTGGAGTGCCGACAGGAGCGAGCAGTACTTC. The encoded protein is CAWSADRSEQYF.

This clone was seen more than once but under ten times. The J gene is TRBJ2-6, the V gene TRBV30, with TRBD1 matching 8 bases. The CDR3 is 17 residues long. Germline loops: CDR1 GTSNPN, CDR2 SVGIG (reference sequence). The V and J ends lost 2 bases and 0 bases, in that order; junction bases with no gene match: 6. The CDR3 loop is CAWSLDRDFSGANVLTF. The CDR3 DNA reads TGTGCCTGGAGTCTGGACAGGGACTTCTCTGGGGCCAACGTCCTGACTTTC. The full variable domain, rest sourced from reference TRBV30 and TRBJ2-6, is SQTIHQWPATLVQPVGSPLSLECTVEGTSNPNLYWYRQAAGRGLQLLFYSVGIGQISSEVPQNLSASRPQDRQFILSSKKLLLSDSGFYLCAWSLDRDFSGANVLTFGAGSRLTVL.

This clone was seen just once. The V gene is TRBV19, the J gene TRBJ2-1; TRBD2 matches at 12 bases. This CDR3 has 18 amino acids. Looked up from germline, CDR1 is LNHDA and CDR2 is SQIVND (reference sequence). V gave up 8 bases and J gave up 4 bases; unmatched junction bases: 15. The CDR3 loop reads CASWDTGGLAGGYNEQFF. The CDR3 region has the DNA TGTGCCAGTTGGGACACAGGGGGTCTAGCGGGAGGGTACAATGAGCAGTTCTTC.

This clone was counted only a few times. This CDR3 reads CASSSGTSFYEQYF. The CDR3 nucleotides read TGTGCCAGCAGCTCCGGGACTAGCTTTTACGAGCAGTACTTC. This chain joins TRBV5-4 and TRBJ2-7; 9 bases are a match to TRBD2. The CDR3 totals 14 residues. V was pared by 3 bases and J by 4 bases, with 5 bases of the junction left unmatched. Germline V gene lookup returns CDR1 SGHNT and CDR2 YYREEE (reference sequence).

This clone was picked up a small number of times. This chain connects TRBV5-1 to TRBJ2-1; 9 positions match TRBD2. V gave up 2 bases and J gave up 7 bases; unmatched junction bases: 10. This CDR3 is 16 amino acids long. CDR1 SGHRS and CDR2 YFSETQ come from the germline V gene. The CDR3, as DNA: TGCGCCAGCAGCTTTGGCGCGAGCGGGAGGTCGAATGAGCAGTTCTTC. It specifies CASSFGASGRSNEQFF. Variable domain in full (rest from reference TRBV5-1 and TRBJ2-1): KAGVTQTPRYLIKTRGQQVTLSCSPISGHRSVSWYQQTPGQGLQFLFEYFSETQRNKGNFPGRFSGRQFSNSRSEMNVSTLELGDSALYLCASSFGASGRSNEQFFGPGTRLTVL.